The clone carrying this T cell receptor (beta chain) was observed a handful of times. Antigen specificity is unknown. The sample originates from a study of beta chain features in type 1 diabetes. Whole-study results and caveats: Across patients, naive, central memory and Treg TCRB repertoires exhibited apparently greater similarity than was observed across healthy donors. When VDJ junctions were examined, type 1 diabetes patients showed fewer insertions and more deletions. Moderate yet significant TCRB CDR3 shortening was seen in Type 1 diabetes patients in all four CD4+ subsets.

The sequenced template was cDNA made from the entire isolated RNA. Sequencing was performed with immunoSEQ multiplex PCR; in TCRdb, only in-frame clones are kept and a portion is missing. The sample has 280,000 or so clones; 15% are singletons. V lost 1 base to trimming and J lost 6 bases; unmatched junction nucleotides: 4. The CDR3 extends over 15 amino acids. Germline CDR1 is PRHDT and CDR2 is FYEKMQ (reference sequence). The sequence derives from a man younger than 35 with type 1 diabetes. Specimen: naive CD4+ T cells from blood. The chain joins TRBV13 to TRBJ2-3; 10 bases match TRBD1. CDR3 residues: CASSLVGQGTDTQYF. DNA of the CDR3: TGTGCCAGCAGCTTAGTGGGACAGGGGACCGATACGCAGTATTTT.